Sequencing of this T cell receptor (beta chain) was carried out in a study of OX40 agonist ivuxolimab in advanced cancers. Study-wide context: The costimulatory receptor OX40 (CD134) was targeted by ivuxolimab, a fully human IgG2 agonistic monoclonal antibody. The paper describes the monotherapy dose-escalation part (N ≈ 49 patients) of the phase I trial of ivuxolimab. Patients were allowed to have had prior anti-PD-1, anti-PD-L1 or anti-CTLA-4 therapy, and 30% to 40% of the dose-escalation patients had been treated with checkpoint inhibitors. The dose-escalation cohort was roughly 87% male with a mean age of about 65 years, ranging from 23 to 79. Intravenous ivuxolimab was administered to patients every 2 weeks at six dose levels: 0.01, 0.1, 0.3, 1.5, 3 and 10 mg/kg. Peripheral TCRbeta sequencing was intended to test whether TCR sequence diversity was altered and clonal T-cell expansion was caused by ivuxolimab. Partial responses occurred in three dose-escalation patients, of whom one had hepatocellular carcinoma and two had cutaneous melanoma. Among the roughly 54 dose-escalation patients, about 19 had hepatocellular carcinoma, around 15 melanoma, 9 renal cell carcinoma and 9 head and neck cancer. General conclusions and limits of the study: Clonal expansion of both CD4+ and CD8+ blood T cells was observed from baseline to week 6 at doses 0.1 to 3.0 mg/kg. Low levels of normalized T-cell clonal expansion were also shown by some nonresponding patients. The antigen specificity of the clonally expanded peripheral T cells was not determined. After ivuxolimab, CD8+ T cells had more expanded clones than CD4+ T cells on average. Partial responders in the 0.1-3.0 mg/kg groups had among the lowest normalized peripheral clonal expansion, especially among CD8+ T cells.

This clone was counted once. This receptor's antigen is unknown. No much larger clone is present one base from it, and per-base qualities are unavailable. Patients with autoimmune disease history or receiving systemic immunosuppression were excluded from the trial. Peripheral blood for TCR sequencing was collected from all dose cohorts at baseline, on cycle 4 day 1, and on cycle 7 day 1. The samples were taken from a phase I, first-in-human, multicenter, open-label dose-escalation trial of ivuxolimab. The trial enrolled adults with locally advanced or metastatic head and neck squamous cell, hepatocellular, melanoma or renal cell carcinoma. Before TCR sequencing, CD4+ and CD8+ T cells were separately sorted from peripheral blood. For sequencing of the TCRbeta CDR3 region, genomic DNA was extracted from the sorted cells. TCRbeta CDR3 regions were sequenced using the immunoSEQ Assay. The source is immuneACCESS, and TCRdb retained only in-frame sequences with V and J called. Part of the clones is not carried over; for the studies checked, unresolved V genes explain less than half of this, and the remainder is unexplained. The sample table contains 90,000 to 100,000 clones; only one count was recorded for about 96% of them. The leading ten clones occupy around 2% of the sample.

The CDR3, from cysteine to phenylalanine, totals 15 residues. This entry keeps only the CDR3 DNA: 45 bases, framed from base 1. Sequences LNHDA (CDR1) and SQIVND (CDR2) are obtained from the germline V gene (reference sequence). Cut back by 2 bases and 1 base, the V and J ends lie 11 bases apart. The sample here was CD4+ or CD8+ T cells sorted from blood, taken in a trial of the OX40 agonist ivuxolimab. The sequence joins TRBV19 to TRBJ1-1; the D gene is not confidently resolved. This sequence originates from an adult with an advanced solid tumor such as melanoma, head and neck, liver or kidney cancer. The bases are TGTGCCAGTAGTATATTTGATGGAGGGAACACTGAAGCTTTCTTT. It is translated as CASSIFDGGNTEAFF.